Each of the 5 T cell receptor beta chains below was sequenced from the same sample in a study of blood T cell repertoires in COVID-19. The method was immunoSEQ multiplex PCR; TCRdb's version includes in-frame clones alone and lacks a portion of them. This sample yields a few hundred thousand clones, of which roughly 89% are seen a single time; 0.65% to 1% belongs to the top ten. The sequenced sample consisted of peripheral blood. The source of these receptors is a young man with COVID-19, enrolled during active disease.

The V gene is TRBV29-1, the J gene TRBJ1-1, with TRBD1 matching 9 bases. There are 14 residues in the CDR3. V lost 8 bases to trimming and J lost 11 bases; unmatched junction nucleotides: 18. Germline V CDR1 and CDR2: SQVTM, ANQGSEA. CDR3 coding DNA: TGCAGCATGGCAAGAGGGGGACAGGGAGGGCTGGCTTTCTTT. It encodes CSMARGGQGGLAFF.

The chain is built from TRBV6-4 and TRBJ2-4; possibly TRBD2 for D (5 bases). Germline V CDR1 and CDR2: MRHNA, SNTAGT. Trimming left V 4 bases short and J 0 bases short, with 25 bases between. This CDR3 has 20 amino acids. Here the CDR3 DNA reads TGTGCCAGCAGTGTGGACTGTTTCCCCGTCGAACCCTCAGCCAAAAACATTCAGTACTTC. This translates into CASSVDCFPVEPSAKNIQYF.

The gene calls are TRBV19 and TRBJ1-1; tentative D call: TRBD1 (6 bases). This CDR3 comprises 15 residues. The V gene's germline CDR1 is LNHDA and CDR2 SQIVND (reference sequence). V was clipped by 3 bases and J by 1 base, with 12 bases between them. CDR3 protein: CASSIFGGANTEAFF. The DNA of the CDR3 is TGTGCCAGTAGTATTTTTGGGGGGGCGAACACTGAAGCTTTCTTT.

The rearrangement links TRBV15 to TRBJ2-1; 15 bases match TRBD2. Germline V lookup: CDR1 LNHNV, CDR2 YYDKDF (reference sequence). CDR3 length: 15 residues. J lost 9 bases, V lost 5 bases, and 5 bases had no gene match. CDR3 DNA sequence: TGTGCCACCAGCGGACTAGCGGGGGGGCTTGGTGAGCAGTTCTTC. This translates into CATSGLAGGLGEQFF.

This chain uses TRBV27 with TRBJ2-5; tentative D call: TRBD1 (6 bases). The V and J ends lost 5 bases and 4 bases respectively, with 20 bases between them. The germline gives CDR1 MNHEY, CDR2 SMNVEV (reference sequence). This CDR3 region has 16 residues. CDR3 sequence reads: CASSVRVGAPGETQYF. In DNA form, the CDR3 reads TGTGCCAGCAGTGTAAGAGTGGGGGCGCCGGGAGAGACCCAGTACTTC.